This TCR beta chain was recovered during a study of CD8 T cells in ankylosing spondylitis. This clonotype was detected ten times or more. The antigen is undetermined. Using quantitative 5'-RACE with molecular barcodes, the authors made TCR beta libraries. TCRdb re-called the 5' RACE reads with MiXCR, one entry per CDR3 protein. The sample contains under 150,000 distinct CDR3 sequences, roughly 11% of which appear only once. The V end lost 7 bases, the J end lost 5 bases, and 17 bases lay between the germline ends. Germline V gene lookup returns CDR1 MNHEY and CDR2 SMNVEV (reference sequence). This CDR3 region has 14 residues. General study findings and limits: Enrichment of disease-linked clones was reportedly significant in matched ankylosing spondylitis synovial fluid. Fewer than ten highly homologous variants made up a TCR beta motif, and this motif appeared characteristic of ankylosing spondylitis blood. Disease-linked clones proved CD8+ and comparatively uncommon in peripheral blood.

The clonotype comes from a female donor with ankylosing spondylitis or in good health (not recorded which). Sequences were obtained from blood, either unsorted or a sorted T cell fraction (not recorded which). The V and J genes are TRBV27 and TRBJ1-1; D is undetermined. For the CDR3, the DNA is TGTGCCAGCACCGCCCGAGGGTGGGGAACTGAAGCTTTCTTT. This sequence encodes CASTARGWGTEAFF.